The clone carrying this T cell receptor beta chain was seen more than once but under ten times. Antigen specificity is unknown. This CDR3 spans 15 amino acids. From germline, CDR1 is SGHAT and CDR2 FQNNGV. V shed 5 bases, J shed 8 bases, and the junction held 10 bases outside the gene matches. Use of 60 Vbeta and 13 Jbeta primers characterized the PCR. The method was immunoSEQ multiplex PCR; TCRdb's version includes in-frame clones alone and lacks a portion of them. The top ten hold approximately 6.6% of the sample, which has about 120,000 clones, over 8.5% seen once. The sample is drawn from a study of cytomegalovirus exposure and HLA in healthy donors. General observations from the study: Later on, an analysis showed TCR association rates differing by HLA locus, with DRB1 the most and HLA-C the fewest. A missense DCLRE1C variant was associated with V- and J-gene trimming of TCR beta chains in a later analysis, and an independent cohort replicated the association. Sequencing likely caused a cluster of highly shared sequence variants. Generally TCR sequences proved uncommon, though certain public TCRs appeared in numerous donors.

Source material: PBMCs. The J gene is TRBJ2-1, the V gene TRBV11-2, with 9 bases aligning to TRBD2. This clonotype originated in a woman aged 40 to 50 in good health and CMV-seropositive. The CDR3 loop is CASSPRAGGVYEQFF. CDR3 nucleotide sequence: TGTGCCAGCAGCCCCCGAGCGGGGGGCGTATATGAGCAGTTCTTC.